The T cell receptor (beta chain) under discussion was sequenced for a study of blood T cell repertoires in COVID-19. Clones were read by immunoSEQ multiplex PCR, and TCRdb kept only the in-frame ones, dropping some. The sample yields hundreds of thousands of clones, 85% to 90% seen once. Trimming cost V 4 bases and J 7 bases; bases outside gene matches: 4. This CDR3 has 13 amino acids. Germline assignment: CDR1 SGHTA and CDR2 FQGNSA. This receptor was taken from a man aged 18-30 years who had recovered from COVID-19. V is TRBV7-2 and J is TRBJ1-3, with 7 nucleotides matching TRBD1. Sequencing input: PBMCs or T cells enriched from blood (not recorded which). CDR3 protein: CASSSTGWNTIYF. The CDR3 DNA follows: TGTGCCAGCAGCTCGACAGGGTGGAACACCATATATTTT.